This TCR beta chain was recovered during a study of T cells in localized non-small cell lung cancer. Study results and limitations: Maximal T cell clonality occurred in uninvolved adjacent lung, with tumor ranking below it.

As concerns this clone: Its antigen remains unidentified.

Only in-frame clones appear in the TCRdb table, and some are missing; sequencing was by immunoSEQ multiplex PCR. The sample records tens of thousands of clones, over 75% being singletons. The sequencing here drew on peripheral blood, taken before any cancer treatment. The TCR originated in a female donor of 60 years or more with stage II squamous cell lung carcinoma.

CDR3 nucleotide sequence: TGTGCCAGCGGGGTCGAGCAGTACTTC. Residues: CASGVEQYF. V gene TRBV9 combines with J gene TRBJ2-7; D is undetermined. The germline V and J ends were trimmed by 7 bases and 6 bases, with 5 bases remaining between them. The CDR3 runs to 9 residues. Germline loops: CDR1 SGDLS, CDR2 YYNGEE.